What follows describes a single T cell receptor (beta chain). As yet, its antigen is unknown. RNA transcripts gave rise to amplified TCR beta CDR3 regions. Researchers ran a first-round RT-PCR on the TCR CDR3 using the HTBI primer set. A single record per CDR3 protein comes from TCRdb applying MiXCR to the multiplex PCR reads. The table shows hundreds of thousands of distinct CDR3 sequences, with roughly a sixth occurring only once. Blood from later-ophthalmopathy patients was taken at first hyperthyroidism diagnosis. This sample holds PBMCs from roughly 10 ml fresh peripheral blood. The CDR3 extends over 18 amino acids. CDR1 and CDR2 from the germline V gene are LGHDT and YNNKEL (reference sequence). The junction had 14 bases not matched to a gene; V was cut back by 4 bases and J by 0 bases. The data derive from a study of T cells in Graves' hyperthyroidism and ophthalmopathy. Findings and caveats of the study: A 13 V-J signature model discriminated ophthalmopathy versus stable hyperthyroidism. In blood, most of the thyroid clonotypes expanded above 0.001 were also present.

This clonotype originated in a woman between 50 and 59 years old with Graves' hyperthyroidism that later progressed to Graves' ophthalmopathy. This rearrangement joins TRBV3-1 to TRBJ1-1, with 7 bases that match TRBD1. The source material was blood. The CDR3 bases are TGTGCCAGCAGCCCGAGGTCCGGGACAGAATTAGTGAACACTGAAGCTTTCTTT. Encoded protein: CASSPRSGTELVNTEAFF. The full variable domain, with the rest looked up from reference TRBV3-1 and TRBJ1-1, is DTAVSQTPKYLVTQMGNDKSIKCEQNLGHDTMYWYKQDSKKFLKIMFSYNNKELIINETVPNRFSPKSPDKAHLNLHINSLELGDSAVYFCASSPRSGTELVNTEAFFGQGTRLTVV.